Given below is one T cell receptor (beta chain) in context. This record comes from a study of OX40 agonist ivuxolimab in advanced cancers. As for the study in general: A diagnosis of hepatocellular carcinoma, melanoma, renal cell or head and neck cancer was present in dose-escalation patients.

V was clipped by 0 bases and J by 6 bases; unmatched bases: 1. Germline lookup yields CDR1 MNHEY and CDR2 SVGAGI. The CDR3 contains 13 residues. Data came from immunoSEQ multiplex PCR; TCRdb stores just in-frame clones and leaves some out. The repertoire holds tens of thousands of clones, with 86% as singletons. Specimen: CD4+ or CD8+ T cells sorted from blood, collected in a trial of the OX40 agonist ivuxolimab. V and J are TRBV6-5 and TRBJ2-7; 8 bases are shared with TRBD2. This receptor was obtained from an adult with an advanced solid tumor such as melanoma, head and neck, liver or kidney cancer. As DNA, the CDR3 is TGTGCCAGCAGTTACTCGAGCGGGGGCGAGCAGTACTTC. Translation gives CASSYSSGGEQYF.